The TCR beta chain described here comes from a study of control samples from healthy donors and cancer patients. Germline CDR1 and CDR2: LGHNA and YSLEER. With 0 bases removed from V and 1 base from J, the gap between germline ends came to 2 bases. The CDR3 is made up of 13 amino acids. TCRdb keeps only in-frame clones here, not all; method: immunoSEQ multiplex PCR. The table includes around 110,000 clones, more than 75% detected once. This clonotype was obtained from a woman in her seventies in good health. The sequenced sample was blood. The chain uses TRBV4-3 and TRBJ2-3; D remains unclear. The CDR3 loop reads CASSQEGTDTQYF. Here the CDR3 DNA reads TGCGCCAGCAGCCAAGAAGGCACAGATACGCAGTATTTT.